The subject of this entry is one T cell receptor (beta chain). The antigen remains unidentified. The Oncomine TCR Beta short-read assay sequenced DNA from cultured CD4+ T cells. TCRdb fed the PCR reads into MiXCR, producing one record per CDR3 protein. This table has about 10,000 distinct CDR3 sequences, under 75% appearing once. The record originates from a study of vaccination and CD4 T cells after COVID-19. As to treatment: approximately 9-day PBMC culture with coronavirus spike peptide pools or control peptides (ViraFEST assay). Germline CDR1 is DFQATT and CDR2 is SNEGSKA (reference sequence). CDR3 length: 13 amino acids. V was trimmed by 2 bases and J by 4 bases, leaving 11 bases between them.

The TCR was taken from a human donor who had recovered from COVID-19. V is TRBV20-1 and J is TRBJ1-2, with a possible D match to TRBD1 (5 bases). The specimen was CD4+ T cells from blood, cultured in vitro. This chain's CDR3 is CSARIAGSYGYTF. CDR3 in DNA: TGCAGTGCTAGAATAGCAGGGTCCTATGGCTACACCTTC.